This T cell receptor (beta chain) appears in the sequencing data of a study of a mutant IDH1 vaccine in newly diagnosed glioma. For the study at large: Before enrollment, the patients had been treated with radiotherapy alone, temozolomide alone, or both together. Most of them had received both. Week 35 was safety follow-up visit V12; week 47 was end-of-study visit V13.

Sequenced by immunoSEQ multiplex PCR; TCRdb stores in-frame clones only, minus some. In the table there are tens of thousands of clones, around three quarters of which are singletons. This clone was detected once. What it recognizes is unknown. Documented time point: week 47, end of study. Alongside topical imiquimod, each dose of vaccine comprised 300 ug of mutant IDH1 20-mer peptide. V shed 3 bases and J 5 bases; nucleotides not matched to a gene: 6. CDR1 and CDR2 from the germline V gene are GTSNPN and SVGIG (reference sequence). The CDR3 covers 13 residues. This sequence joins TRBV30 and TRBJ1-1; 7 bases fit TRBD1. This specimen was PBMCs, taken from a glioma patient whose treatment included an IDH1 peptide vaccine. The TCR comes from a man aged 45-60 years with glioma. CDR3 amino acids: CAWRGDSWTEAFF. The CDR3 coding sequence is TGTGCCTGGAGGGGGGACAGTTGGACTGAAGCTTTCTTT.